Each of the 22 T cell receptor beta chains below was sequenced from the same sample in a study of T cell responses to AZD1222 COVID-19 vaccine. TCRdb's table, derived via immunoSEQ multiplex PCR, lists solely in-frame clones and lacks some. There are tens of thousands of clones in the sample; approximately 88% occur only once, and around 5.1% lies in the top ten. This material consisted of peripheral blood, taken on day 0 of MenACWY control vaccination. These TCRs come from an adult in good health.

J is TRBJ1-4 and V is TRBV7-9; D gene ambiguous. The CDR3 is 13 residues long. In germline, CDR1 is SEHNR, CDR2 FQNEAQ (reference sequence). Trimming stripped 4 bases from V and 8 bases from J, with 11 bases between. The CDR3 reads CASSSEGGEKLFF. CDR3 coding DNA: TGTGCCAGCAGCTCCGAGGGTGGGGAAAAACTGTTTTTT.

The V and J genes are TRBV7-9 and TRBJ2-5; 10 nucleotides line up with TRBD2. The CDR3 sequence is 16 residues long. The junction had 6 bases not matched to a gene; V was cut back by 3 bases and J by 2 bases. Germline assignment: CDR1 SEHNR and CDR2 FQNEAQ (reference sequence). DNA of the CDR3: TGTGCCAGCAGCTTCCCTAGCGGGAGCGTGCAAGAGACCCAGTACTTC. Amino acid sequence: CASSFPSGSVQETQYF.

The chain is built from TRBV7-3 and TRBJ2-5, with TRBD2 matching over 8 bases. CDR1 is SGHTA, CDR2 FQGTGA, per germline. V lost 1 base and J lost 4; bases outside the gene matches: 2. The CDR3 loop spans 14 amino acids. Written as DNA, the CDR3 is TGTGCCAGCAGCTTAAATGCGGGAGGAGAGACCCAGTACTTC. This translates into CASSLNAGGETQYF.

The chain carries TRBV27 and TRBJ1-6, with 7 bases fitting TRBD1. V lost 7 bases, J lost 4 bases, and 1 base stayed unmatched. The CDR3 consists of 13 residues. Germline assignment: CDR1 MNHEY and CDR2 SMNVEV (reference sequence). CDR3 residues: CASTQGYNSPLHF. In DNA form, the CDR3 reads TGTGCCAGCACACAGGGGTATAATTCACCCCTCCACTTT.

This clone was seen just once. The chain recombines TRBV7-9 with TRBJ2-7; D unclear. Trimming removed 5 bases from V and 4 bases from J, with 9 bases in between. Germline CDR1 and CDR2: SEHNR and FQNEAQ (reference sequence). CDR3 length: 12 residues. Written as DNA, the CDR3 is TGTGCCAGCAGCCCCGCAGTATACGAGCAGTACTTC. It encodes CASSPAVYEQYF.

The CDR3 DNA follows: TGTGCCAGCAGCCTAGACAGGGGTACTCCCCTCCACTTT. Translating it yields CASSLDRGTPLHF. The rearrangement uses TRBV28 and TRBJ1-6; 8 bases map to TRBD1. V lost 6 bases, J lost 13 bases, and 8 bases stayed unmatched. Germline CDR1 and CDR2: MDHEN and SYDVKM. The CDR3 is made up of 13 amino acids.

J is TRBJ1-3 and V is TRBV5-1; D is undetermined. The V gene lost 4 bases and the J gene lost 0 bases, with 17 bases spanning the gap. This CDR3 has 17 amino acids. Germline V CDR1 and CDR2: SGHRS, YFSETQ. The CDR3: CASSLLSSISSGNTIYF. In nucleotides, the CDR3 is TGCGCCAGCAGCCTTCTTTCTTCGATATCCTCTGGAAACACCATATATTTT. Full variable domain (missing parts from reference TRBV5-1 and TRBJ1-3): KAGVTQTPRYLIKTRGQQVTLSCSPISGHRSVSWYQQTPGQGLQFLFEYFSETQRNKGNFPGRFSGRQFSNSRSEMNVSTLELGDSALYLCASSLLSSISSGNTIYFGEGSWLTVV.

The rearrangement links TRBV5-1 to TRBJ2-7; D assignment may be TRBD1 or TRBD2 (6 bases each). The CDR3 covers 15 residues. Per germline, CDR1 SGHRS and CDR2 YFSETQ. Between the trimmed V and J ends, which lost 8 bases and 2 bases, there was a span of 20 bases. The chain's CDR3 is CASTRGTQETYEQYF. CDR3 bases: TGCGCCAGTACCCGCGGGACACAGGAGACCTACGAGCAGTACTTC. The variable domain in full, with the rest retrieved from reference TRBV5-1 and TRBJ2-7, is KAGVTQTPRYLIKTRGQQVTLSCSPISGHRSVSWYQQTPGQGLQFLFEYFSETQRNKGNFPGRFSGRQFSNSRSEMNVSTLELGDSALYLCASTRGTQETYEQYFGPGTRLTVT.

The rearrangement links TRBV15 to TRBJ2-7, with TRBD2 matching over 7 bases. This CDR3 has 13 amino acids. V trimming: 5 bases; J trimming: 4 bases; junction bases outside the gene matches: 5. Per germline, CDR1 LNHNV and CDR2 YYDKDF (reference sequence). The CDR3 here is CATSRGLEYEQYF. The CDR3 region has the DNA TGTGCCACCAGCCGCGGACTAGAATACGAGCAGTACTTC.

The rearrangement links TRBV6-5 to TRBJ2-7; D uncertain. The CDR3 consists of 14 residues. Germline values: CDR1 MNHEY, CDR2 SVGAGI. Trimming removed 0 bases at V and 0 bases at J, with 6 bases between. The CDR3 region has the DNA TGTGCCAGCAGTTACTCGAAGGACTCCTACGAGCAGTACTTC. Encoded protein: CASSYSKDSYEQYF.

The CDR3 DNA sequence: TGTGCCAGCAGCTTGGTAGCACTAGCGGGAGACGGTGAGCAGTTCTTC. Translating it yields CASSLVALAGDGEQFF. The chain is built from TRBV5-5 and TRBJ2-1; 11 bases are shared with TRBD2. This CDR3 is 16 amino acids long. Unmatched junction bases numbered 8, after V lost 0 bases and J lost 9 bases. Germline lookup yields CDR1 SGHKS and CDR2 YYEKEE (reference sequence). Drawing the rest from reference TRBV5-5 and TRBJ2-1, the complete variable domain is DAGVTQSPTHLIKTRGQQVTLRCSPISGHKSVSWYQQVLGQGPQFIFQYYEKEERGRGNFPDRFSARQFPNYSSELNVNALLLGDSALYLCASSLVALAGDGEQFFGPGTRLTVL.

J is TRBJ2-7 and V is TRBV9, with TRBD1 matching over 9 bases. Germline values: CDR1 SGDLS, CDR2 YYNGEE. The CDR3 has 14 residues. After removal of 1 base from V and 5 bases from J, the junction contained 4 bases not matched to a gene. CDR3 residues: CASSVFRTGDEQYF. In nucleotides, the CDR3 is TGTGCCAGCAGCGTATTCCGGACAGGGGACGAGCAGTACTTC.

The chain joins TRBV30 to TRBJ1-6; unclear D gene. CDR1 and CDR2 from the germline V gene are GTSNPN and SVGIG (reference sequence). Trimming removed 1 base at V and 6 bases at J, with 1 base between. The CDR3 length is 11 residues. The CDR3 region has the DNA TGTGCCTGGAGTGGTAATTCACCCCTCCACTTT. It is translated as CAWSGNSPLHF. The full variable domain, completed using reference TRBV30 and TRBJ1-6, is SQTIHQWPATLVQPVGSPLSLECTVEGTSNPNLYWYRQAAGRGLQLLFYSVGIGQISSEVPQNLSASRPQDRQFILSSKKLLLSDSGFYLCAWSGNSPLHFGNGTRLTVT.

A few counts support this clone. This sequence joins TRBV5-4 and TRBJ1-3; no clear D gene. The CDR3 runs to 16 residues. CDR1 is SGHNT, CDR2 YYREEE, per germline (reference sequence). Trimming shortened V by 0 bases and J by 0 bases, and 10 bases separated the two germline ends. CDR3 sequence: CASSLANIPSGNTIYF. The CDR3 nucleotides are TGTGCCAGCAGCTTGGCGAATATACCCTCTGGAAACACCATATATTTT.

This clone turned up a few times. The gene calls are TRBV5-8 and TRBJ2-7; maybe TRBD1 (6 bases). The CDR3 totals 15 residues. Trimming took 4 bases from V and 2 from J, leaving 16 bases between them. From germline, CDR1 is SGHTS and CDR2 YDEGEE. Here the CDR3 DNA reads TGTGCCAGCAGCCCAAACAGGGCGATCCCCTACGAGCAGTACTTC. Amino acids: CASSPNRAIPYEQYF. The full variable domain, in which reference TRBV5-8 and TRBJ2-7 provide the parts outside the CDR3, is EAGVTQSPTHLIKTRGQQATLRCSPISGHTSVYWYQQALGLGLQFLLWYDEGEERNRGNFPPRFSGRQFPNYSSELNVNALELEDSALYLCASSPNRAIPYEQYFGPGTRLTVT.

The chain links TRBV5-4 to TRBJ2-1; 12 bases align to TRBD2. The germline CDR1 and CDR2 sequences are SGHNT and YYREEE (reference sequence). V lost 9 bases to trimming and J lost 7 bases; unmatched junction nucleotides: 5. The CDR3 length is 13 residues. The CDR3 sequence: CATKLAGGNEQFF. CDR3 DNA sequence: TGTGCCACCAAACTAGCGGGAGGTAATGAGCAGTTCTTC.

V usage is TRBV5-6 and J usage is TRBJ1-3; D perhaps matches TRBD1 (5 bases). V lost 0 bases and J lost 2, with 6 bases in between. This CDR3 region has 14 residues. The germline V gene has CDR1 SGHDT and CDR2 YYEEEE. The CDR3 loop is CASSLGRAGNTIYF. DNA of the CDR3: TGTGCCAGCAGCTTGGGCAGGGCTGGAAACACCATATATTTT.

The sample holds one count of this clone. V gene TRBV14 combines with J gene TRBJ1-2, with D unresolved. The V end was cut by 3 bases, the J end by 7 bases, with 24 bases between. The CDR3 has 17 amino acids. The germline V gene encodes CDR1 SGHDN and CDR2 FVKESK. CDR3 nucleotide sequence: TGTGCCAGCAGCCACCTCTGGCCCCAGCGATTTAGTTGTGGCTACACCTTC. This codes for CASSHLWPQRFSCGYTF. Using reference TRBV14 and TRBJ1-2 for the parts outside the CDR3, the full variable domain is EAGVTQFPSHSVIEKGQTVTLRCDPISGHDNLYWYRRVMGKEIKFLLHFVKESKQDESGMPNNRFLAERTGGTYSTLKVQPAELEDSGVYFCASSHLWPQRFSCGYTFGSGTRLTVV.

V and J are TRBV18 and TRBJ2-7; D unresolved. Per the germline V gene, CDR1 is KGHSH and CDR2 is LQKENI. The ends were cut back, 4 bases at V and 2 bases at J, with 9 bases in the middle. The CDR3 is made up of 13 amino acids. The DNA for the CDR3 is TGTGCCAGCTCACTCACCGCCACCTACGAGCAGTACTTC. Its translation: CASSLTATYEQYF.

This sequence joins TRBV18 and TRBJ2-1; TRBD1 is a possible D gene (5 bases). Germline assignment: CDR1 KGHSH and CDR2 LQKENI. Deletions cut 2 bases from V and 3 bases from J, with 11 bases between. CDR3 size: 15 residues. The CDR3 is CASSPLMTDYNEQFF. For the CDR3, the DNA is TGTGCCAGCTCACCATTGATGACAGACTACAATGAGCAGTTCTTC. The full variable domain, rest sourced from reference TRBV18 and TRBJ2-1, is NAGVMQNPRHLVRRRGQEARLRCSPMKGHSHVYWYRQLPEEGLKFMVYLQKENIIDESGMPKERFSAEFPKEGPSILRIQQVVRGDSAAYFCASSPLMTDYNEQFFGPGTRLTVL.

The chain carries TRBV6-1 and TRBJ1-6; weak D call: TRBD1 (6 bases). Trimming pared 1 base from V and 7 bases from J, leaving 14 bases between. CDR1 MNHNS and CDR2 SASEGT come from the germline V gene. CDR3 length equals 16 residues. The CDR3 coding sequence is TGTGCCAGCAGTGAAGTCCGCGGACAGACAAATTCACCCCTCCACTTT. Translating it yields CASSEVRGQTNSPLHF.

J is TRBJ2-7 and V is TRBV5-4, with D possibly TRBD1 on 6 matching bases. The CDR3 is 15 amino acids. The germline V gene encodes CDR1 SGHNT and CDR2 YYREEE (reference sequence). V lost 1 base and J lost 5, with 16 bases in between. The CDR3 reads CASSLPSQGINEQYF. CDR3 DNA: TGTGCCAGCAGCTTGCCGTCTCAGGGGATCAACGAGCAGTACTTC.